This T cell receptor beta chain was identified during a study of regulatory T cells in long-lasting Graves disease. The time point: newly diagnosed GD, antithyroid drugs for less than 3 months. RNA from PBMCs was the source of the TCR library. The CDR3 length is 15 residues. The germline V gene encodes CDR1 SNHLY and CDR2 FYNNEI. Trimming took 3 bases from V and 4 from J, leaving 15 bases between them. Combining iRepertoire HTBI primers with Arm-PCR of CDR3 regions, the authors built TCR beta libraries. MiXCR, run by TCRdb on the multiplex PCR reads, gives a single entry per CDR3 protein. This table has some 500,000 distinct CDR3 sequences, about 16% appearing once. The same data also contributed to another study, on T cells in Graves' hyperthyroidism and ophthalmopathy. According to that study: The patients, who ranged from 18 to 65 in age, presented with newly diagnosed hyperthyroidism lasting under 2 months. Clinical symptoms, serum thyroxine, TRAb, thyroid ultrasound and orbital computed tomography established diagnosis.

The clonotype originates from a woman aged 35-65 years with Graves disease. V gene TRBV2 combines with J gene TRBJ1-2; perhaps TRBD1 as D (6 bases). Sequencing was performed on peripheral blood mononuclear cells (PBMCs), taken at new diagnosis, from a patient treated with antithyroid drugs. This CDR3 reads CASSEIGRGPYGYTF. The CDR3, as DNA: TGTGCCAGCAGTGAGATTGGCAGGGGACCCTATGGCTACACCTTC.